The sequence of this T cell receptor (beta chain) was determined in a study of blood T cells in healthy people across ages. Primed by a sample-barcoded 5' primer and a J-beta primer mix, a second PCR proceeded for about 7 to 12 cycles. Each CDR3 protein is one row after TCRdb ran MiXCR on the 5' RACE reads. The table lists hundreds of thousands of distinct CDR3 sequences, 24% of them singletons. Per germline, CDR1 SEHNR and CDR2 FQNEAQ (reference sequence). Losses at the gene ends were 6 bases for V and 4 bases for J; bases not matched to a gene: 3. CDR3 length equals 13 residues. These data were also reused for a study on T cells of mothers and their children.

The chain carries TRBV7-9 and TRBJ2-1, with TRBD2 matching 7 bases. Sequenced sample: blood. The receptor's source is a boy between 10 and 17 years old in good health. The CDR3 DNA sequence: TGTGCCAGCAGTTGGGGGGGGTACAATGAGCAGTTCTTC. This gives the protein CASSWGGYNEQFF.